These 32 T cell receptor beta chains were all obtained from the same sample, sequenced in a study of CD8+ T cells in alopecia areata (dated by TCRdb to the late 2010s). What the treatment or condition label conveys for this sample: oral pan-JAK inhibitor, 5-10 mg twice daily. Receptor libraries were prepared by the immunoSEQ multiplex PCR assay. For TCR sequencing, RNA was extracted from every sample and reverse transcribed into cDNA to serve as template. This immuneACCESS table, as held by TCRdb, lists in-frame sequences with V and J called but not all clones. Of the missing ones, under half trace to an unresolved V gene in checked studies; the others have no known cause. A total of under 110,000 clones appear in this sample, approximately 63% of them only once. Together, the top ten hold 15% to 20% of the sample. The sample consisted of CD8+ T cells sorted from blood, taken between weeks 55 and 65, from a patient treated with tofacitinib. The receptors originated from a human donor with alopecia areata.

The CDR3 reads CASSLGAGSTDTQYF. CDR3 nucleotides: TGTGCCAGCAGCTTAGGGGCGGGTTCGACAGATACGCAGTATTTT. V gene TRBV11-2 combines with J gene TRBJ2-3; D might be TRBD2 (5 bases). There are 15 residues in the CDR3. V was cut by 1 base and J by 3 bases, with 11 bases left in between. The V gene's germline CDR1 is SGHAT and CDR2 FQNNGV.

The chain joins TRBV7-8 to TRBJ2-7, with 9 bases aligning to TRBD2. Trimming at V came to 0 bases and at J to 5 bases, leaving 2 bases not matched to a gene. Per germline, CDR1 SGHVS and CDR2 FQNEAQ. This CDR3 has 14 residues. CDR3 in DNA: TGTGCCAGCAGCTTAGCGGGACTAGCTAACGAGCAGTACTTC. It codes for CASSLAGLANEQYF.

This clone was seen a handful of times. This chain connects TRBV4-2 to TRBJ2-1, with no clear D. The germline V gene encodes CDR1 LGHNA and CDR2 YNFKEQ. This CDR3 spans 16 amino acids. V shed 0 bases and J shed 5 bases, with 14 bases lying between them. The CDR3 loop reads CASSQEDGQPDNEQFF. For the CDR3, the DNA is TGTGCCAGCAGCCAAGAAGACGGTCAGCCTGACAATGAGCAGTTCTTC.

The chain employs TRBV6-1 and TRBJ1-5, with 7 nucleotides matching TRBD1. CDR1 MNHNS and CDR2 SASEGT come from the germline V gene. The CDR3 extends over 16 amino acids. The V segment lost 3 bases and the J segment 4 bases; nucleotides outside the gene matches: 9. The CDR3 DNA reads TGTGCCAGCAGTGAGACCGGGACAGCACAAAATCAGCCCCAGCATTTT. Amino acid sequence: CASSETGTAQNQPQHF.

The chain combines TRBV19 with TRBJ1-1; D gene ambiguous. Between the trimmed V and J ends, which lost 2 bases and 3 bases, there was a span of 10 bases. Germline V gives CDR1 LNHDA, CDR2 SQIVND (reference sequence). This CDR3 comprises 14 residues. CDR3 residues: CASSIWGLDTEAFF. Here the CDR3 DNA reads TGTGCCAGTAGTATATGGGGTTTGGACACTGAAGCTTTCTTT.

This sequence joins TRBV2 and TRBJ1-5, with a possible D match to TRBD1 (6 bases). The germline V gene encodes CDR1 SNHLY and CDR2 FYNNEI. The CDR3 covers 12 residues. V was shortened by 5 bases and J by 7 bases, with 9 bases between the two germline ends. CDR3: CASSSGAQPQHF. CDR3 coding DNA: TGTGCCAGCAGTTCAGGGGCCCAGCCCCAGCATTTT.

This clone was counted a few times. V usage is TRBV19 and J usage is TRBJ2-7; D unresolved. Deletions cut 2 bases from V and 0 bases from J, with 8 bases between. CDR3 length: 14 residues. Germline-derived CDR1 and CDR2 are LNHDA and SQIVND (reference sequence). The CDR3 sequence is CASSISSSSYEQYF. In nucleotides, the CDR3 is TGTGCCAGTAGTATATCATCCAGCTCCTACGAGCAGTACTTC.

This clone was counted only a few times. This chain connects TRBV6-6 to TRBJ2-7; 7 positions match TRBD2. After removal of 0 bases from V and 7 bases from J, the junction contained 0 bases not matched to a gene. The CDR3 runs 12 residues. CDR1 and CDR2 (germline): MNHNY, SVGAGI (reference sequence). The CDR3 DNA follows: TGTGCCAGCAGTTACTCCGGGGGGGAGCAGTACTTC. Protein product: CASSYSGGEQYF.

The chain uses TRBV7-9 and TRBJ1-1; a possible D gene is TRBD1 (5 bases). Trimming took off 7 bases at V and 3 bases at J, with 15 bases between the two ends. From germline, CDR1 is SEHNR and CDR2 FQNEAQ (reference sequence). The CDR3 extends over 14 amino acids. The CDR3 here is CASMGFGGHTEAFF. As DNA, the CDR3 is TGTGCCAGCATGGGATTTGGGGGACACACTGAAGCTTTCTTT.

This clone was found once. The chain uses TRBV5-1 and TRBJ2-3; 10 bases line up with TRBD1. From germline, CDR1 is SGHRS and CDR2 YFSETQ. The CDR3 is 16 amino acids. V trimming: 3 bases; J trimming: 2 bases; junction bases outside the gene matches: 6. The CDR3 is CASSSPGQGITDTQYF. The CDR3 DNA sequence: TGCGCCAGCAGCTCACCGGGACAGGGGATCACAGATACGCAGTATTTT.

This clone was seen only a few times. This chain uses TRBV14 with TRBJ2-3; D not resolved. The CDR3 has 17 amino acids. V lost 0 bases and J 5 bases, leaving 18 bases between the germline ends. From germline, CDR1 is SGHDN and CDR2 FVKESK. The CDR3 is CASSQDQSSGWRDTQYF. In nucleotides, the CDR3 is TGTGCCAGCAGCCAAGATCAAAGCTCCGGGTGGAGAGATACGCAGTATTTT.

The chain joins TRBV19 to TRBJ1-2; D remains ambiguous. The CDR3 has 13 residues. The V gene lost 6 bases and the J gene lost 3 bases, with 11 bases spanning the gap. Looked up from germline, CDR1 is LNHDA and CDR2 is SQIVND (reference sequence). CDR3 residues: CASSFTTDYGYTF. The CDR3 DNA reads TGTGCCAGTAGCTTTACTACAGACTATGGCTACACCTTC.

This clone turned up a few times. The chain couples TRBV7-2 to TRBJ1-3; D perhaps matches TRBD1 (6 bases). Germline values: CDR1 SGHTA, CDR2 FQGNSA. CDR3 length equals 16 residues. Trimming cost V 5 bases and J 0 bases, with 14 bases left between them. The CDR3 here is CASSGQGRPSGNTIYF. The CDR3 nucleotides read TGTGCCAGCAGCGGGCAGGGGCGCCCCTCTGGAAACACCATATATTTT. The whole variable domain, remainder taken from reference TRBV7-2 and TRBJ1-3, is GAGVSQSPSNKVTEKGKDVELRCDPISGHTALYWYRQSLGQGLEFLIYFQGNSAPDKSGLPSDRFSAERTGGSVSTLTIQRTQQEDSAVYLCASSGQGRPSGNTIYFGEGSWLTVV.

Notes on this clone: A read error may produce the germline difference seen at one junction end. The chain recombines TRBV7-9 with TRBJ1-2; D uncertain. From germline, CDR1 is SEHNR and CDR2 FQNEAQ (reference sequence). This CDR3 contains 10 residues. CDR3 nucleotides: TGTGCCAGCAGCTTAGAAGTGCGGCACTTC. Amino acid sequence: CASSLEVRHF.

The V gene is TRBV5-1, the J gene TRBJ2-2, with 9 bases aligning to TRBD1. Germline V gives CDR1 SGHRS, CDR2 YFSETQ. The length of the CDR3 is 13 residues. Trimming at V came to 4 bases and at J to 5 bases, leaving 0 bases not matched to a gene. CDR3 sequence (DNA): TGCGCCAGCAGCGGGACAGGGACCGGGGAGCTGTTTTTT. It specifies CASSGTGTGELFF.

This chain links TRBV4-2 with TRBJ2-1; 8 bases agree with TRBD2. The trim removed 3 bases at V and 4 bases at J, leaving 5 bases unmatched. The V gene's germline CDR1 is LGHNA and CDR2 YNFKEQ. There are 15 residues in the CDR3. The CDR3 coding sequence is TGTGCCAGCAGCCACGTGACTAGCGTTTACAATGAGCAGTTCTTC. This sequence encodes CASSHVTSVYNEQFF.

The rearrangement uses TRBV27 and TRBJ1-2; D unclear. The germline CDR1 and CDR2 sequences are MNHEY and SMNVEV (reference sequence). The CDR3 is made up of 14 amino acids. V was pared by 8 bases and J by 5 bases, with 18 bases between. The CDR3 DNA sequence: TGTGCCAGCGGTCGCGTCAGGAGCCTTTATGGCTACACCTTC. Amino acids: CASGRVRSLYGYTF.

V is TRBV2 and J is TRBJ1-2; no definite D call. V lost 7 bases, J lost 2 bases, and 11 bases lay in between. CDR3 length equals 13 residues. Germline V gene lookup returns CDR1 SNHLY and CDR2 FYNNEI. CDR3 nucleotide sequence: TGTGCCAGCACCCTTCTGGGAAACTATGGCTACACCTTC. Its protein product is CASTLLGNYGYTF.

The chain employs TRBV25-1 and TRBJ2-1; perhaps TRBD2 as D (6 bases). Trimming pared 1 base from V and 6 bases from J, leaving 10 bases between. Germline V gives CDR1 MGHDK, CDR2 SYGVNS. The CDR3 has 14 residues. CDR3 in DNA: TGTGCCAGCAGTGAATGGAGTAGCGGCAATGAGCAGTTCTTC. Its translation is CASSEWSSGNEQFF.

This clone was seen more than once but under ten times. The J gene is TRBJ2-7, the V gene TRBV4-2, with 10 bases matching TRBD2. The CDR3 is 15 residues long. Trimming at V came to 4 bases and at J to 2 bases, leaving 5 bases not matched to a gene. Germline V CDR1 and CDR2: LGHNA, YNFKEQ. CDR3: CASSPSGGAAYEQYF. CDR3 nucleotide sequence: TGTGCCAGCAGCCCCAGCGGGGGGGCCGCCTACGAGCAGTACTTC.

The chain employs TRBV6-1 and TRBJ2-7; D ambiguous. Germline values: CDR1 MNHNS, CDR2 SASEGT. V was trimmed by 0 bases and J by 4 bases, leaving 7 bases between them. The CDR3 has 13 amino acids. In nucleotides, the CDR3 is TGTGCCAGCAGTGAAGCGAGCTTTTACGAGCAGTACTTC. Translation: CASSEASFYEQYF.

The J gene is TRBJ2-7, the V gene TRBV29-1; a weak D match, TRBD1 (5 bases). The CDR3 runs 14 residues. The V and J ends lost 3 bases and 2 bases respectively, with 14 bases between them. Germline values: CDR1 SQVTM, CDR2 ANQGSEA. DNA for the CDR3: TGCAGCGTTGATATCGGTAGGGGAACCTACGAGCAGTACTTC. Amino acid sequence: CSVDIGRGTYEQYF.

Only one count was recorded for this clone. The chain links TRBV2 to TRBJ2-7; D perhaps matches TRBD1 (5 bases). Deletions cut 3 bases from V and 3 bases from J, with 21 bases between. Germline-derived CDR1 and CDR2 are SNHLY and FYNNEI. The CDR3 has 17 amino acids. In DNA form, the CDR3 reads TGTGCCAGCAGTGAGGCAGGGAAAAGCCTCGATAGCTACGAGCAGTACTTC. Residues: CASSEAGKSLDSYEQYF.

The rearrangement uses TRBV7-6 and TRBJ1-2; no clear D. The CDR3 sequence is 13 residues long. Germline V gene lookup returns CDR1 SGHVS and CDR2 FNYEAQ. The V end was cut by 0 bases, the J end by 10 bases, with 12 bases between. Here the CDR3 reads CASSLAPLADYTF. The CDR3 bases are TGTGCCAGCAGCTTAGCCCCTCTTGCGGACTACACCTTC.

This clone has just a few counts. This chain connects TRBV10-3 to TRBJ1-2, with D maybe TRBD1 (5 bases). The length of the CDR3 is 14 residues. Per germline, CDR1 ENHRY and CDR2 SYGVKD. With 2 bases removed from V and 5 bases from J, the gap between germline ends came to 12 bases. The DNA of the CDR3 is TGTGCCATCAGTGAGGCTTGGACAAATTATGGCTACACCTTC. This gives the protein CAISEAWTNYGYTF.

This clone was seen a single time. The chain links TRBV19 to TRBJ2-3; 9 bases align to TRBD2. Unmatched junction bases numbered 8, after V lost 5 bases and J lost 2 bases. The V gene's germline CDR1 is LNHDA and CDR2 SQIVND (reference sequence). The CDR3 runs 16 residues. CDR3 in amino acids: CASSDTPGLATDTQYF. The DNA for the CDR3 is TGTGCCAGTAGTGACACCCCGGGACTAGCCACAGATACGCAGTATTTT.

The CDR3 here is CASSTSGSRTDTQYF. CDR3 coding DNA: TGTGCCAGCAGCACCAGCGGGTCCCGCACAGATACGCAGTATTTT. This chain connects TRBV13 to TRBJ2-3; possible D gene TRBD2, 6 bases. V was clipped by 5 bases and J by 1 base, with 13 bases between them. Germline V gene lookup returns CDR1 PRHDT and CDR2 FYEKMQ (reference sequence). This CDR3 contains 15 residues.

This chain connects TRBV5-1 to TRBJ2-5, with D perhaps TRBD2 (5 bases). Germline V gene lookup returns CDR1 SGHRS and CDR2 YFSETQ. Trimming took 1 base from V and 1 from J, leaving 11 bases between them. CDR3 length equals 15 residues. This CDR3 reads CASSLFIGIQETQYF. The CDR3 DNA follows: TGCGCCAGCAGCTTGTTTATCGGGATCCAAGAGACCCAGTACTTC.

In this sample, this clone turned up once. The chain is built from TRBV7-9 and TRBJ1-2; 7 positions agree with TRBD1. The CDR3 has 17 residues. Germline V lookup: CDR1 SEHNR, CDR2 FQNEAQ (reference sequence). Germline trimming cut 3 bases from V and 6 bases from J; bases unmatched to any gene: 16. CDR3 bases: TGTGCCAGCAGCTTGGGGACAGAGACGCTGGACTTCGATGGCTACACCTTC. Its protein product is CASSLGTETLDFDGYTF.

A few counts support this clone. The chain couples TRBV5-1 to TRBJ2-5; 14 nucleotides match TRBD2. The CDR3 runs to 16 residues. With 4 bases clipped from V and 4 bases from J, the junction kept 6 bases outside the gene matches. Germline V gene sequence: CDR1 SGHRS, CDR2 YFSETQ. The CDR3 nucleotides read TGCGCCAGCAGCCGGACTAGCGGGGGGCCTCGAGAGACCCAGTACTTC. Translated, it gives CASSRTSGGPRETQYF.

The chain employs TRBV29-1 and TRBJ2-2, with 9 bases identical to TRBD2. V was pared by 4 bases and J by 5 bases, with 2 bases of the junction left unmatched. CDR3 length equals 13 residues. In germline, CDR1 is SQVTM, CDR2 ANQGSEA. The CDR3 sequence: CSVVAGGTGELFF. Here the CDR3 DNA reads TGCAGCGTTGTGGCGGGGGGGACCGGGGAGCTGTTTTTT.

Points on this clone: Within the sample, other DNA sequences also encode this same CDR3. The chain has TRBV27 and TRBJ2-5; the D is unclear. Germline V gene sequence: CDR1 MNHEY, CDR2 SMNVEV (reference sequence). The CDR3 runs 15 residues. V was shortened by 0 bases and J by 1 base, with 9 bases between the two germline ends. The chain's CDR3 is CASSLSTGSQETQYF. Written as DNA, the CDR3 is TGTGCCAGCAGTTTATCGACGGGCTCCCAAGAGACCCAGTACTTC.